The TCR beta chain described here comes from a study of cytomegalovirus exposure and HLA in healthy donors. Study-level results: TCR beta chain V- and J-gene trimming was linked, in a later analysis, to a missense variant in DCLRE1C.

This clone was detected a few times. The antigen remains undetermined. Trimming stripped 6 bases from V and 1 base from J, with 18 bases between. The CDR3 is made up of 15 amino acids. The germline gives CDR1 SQVTM, CDR2 ANQGSEA. The PCR had 60 Vbeta and 13 Jbeta primers. TCRdb's table, derived via immunoSEQ multiplex PCR, lists solely in-frame clones and lacks some. The sample lists 60,000 to 70,000 clones, roughly 75% seen once, with approximately 7.6% in the top ten. The source material was PBMCs. This TCR was recovered from a man aged 60 to 75 in good health and CMV-seropositive. The V and J genes are TRBV29-1 and TRBJ2-5, with D possibly being TRBD2 (7 bases). The CDR3, as DNA: TGCAGCGTGGGATTGGGCGGGGGCACCCAAGAGACCCAGTACTTC. Protein sequence: CSVGLGGGTQETQYF.